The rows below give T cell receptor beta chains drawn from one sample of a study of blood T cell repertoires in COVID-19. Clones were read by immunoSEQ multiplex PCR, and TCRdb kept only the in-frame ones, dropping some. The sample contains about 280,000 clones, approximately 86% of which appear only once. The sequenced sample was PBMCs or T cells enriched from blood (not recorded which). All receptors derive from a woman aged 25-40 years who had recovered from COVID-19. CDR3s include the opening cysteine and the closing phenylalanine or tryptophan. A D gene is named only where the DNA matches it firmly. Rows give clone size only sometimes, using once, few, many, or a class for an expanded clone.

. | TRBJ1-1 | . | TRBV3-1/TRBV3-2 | CASSHAGALMNTEAFF | TGTGCCAGCAGCCACGCAGGGGCGCTGATGAACACTGAAGCTTTCTTT
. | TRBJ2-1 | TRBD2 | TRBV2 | CASHPKAGGPYGNEQFF | TGTGCCAGCCACCCAAAAGCGGGAGGGCCTTACGGGAATGAGCAGTTCTTC
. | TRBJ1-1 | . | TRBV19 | CASSALQGSTEAFF | TGTGCCAGTAGTGCACTACAGGGAAGCACTGAAGCTTTCTTT
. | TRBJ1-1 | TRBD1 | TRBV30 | CAWSLTTGSTEAFF | TGTGCCTGGAGTTTGACGACAGGGAGCACTGAAGCTTTCTTT
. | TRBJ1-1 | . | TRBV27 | CASRRGGREAFF | TGTGCCAGCAGGAGAGGGGGACGAGAAGCTTTCTTT
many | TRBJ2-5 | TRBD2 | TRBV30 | CAWINLRASGGIQETQYF | TGTGCCTGGATTAACTTAAGGGCTAGCGGGGGGATCCAAGAGACCCAGTACTTC
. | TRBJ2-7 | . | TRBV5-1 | CASSSPRNHEQYF | TGCGCCAGCAGCTCACCCAGGAACCACGAGCAGTACTTC
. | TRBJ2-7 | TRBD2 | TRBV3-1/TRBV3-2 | CASSQESPVGLAYYEQYF | TGTGCCAGCAGCCAAGAAAGCCCCGTGGGACTAGCGTACTACGAGCAGTACTTC
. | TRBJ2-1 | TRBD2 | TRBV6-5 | CASSYTGGEQFF | TGTGCCAGCAGTTACACGGGGGGTGAGCAGTTCTTC
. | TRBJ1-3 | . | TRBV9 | CASSVGRVNSGNTIYF | TGTGCCAGCAGCGTAGGTCGGGTCAACTCTGGAAACACCATATATTTT
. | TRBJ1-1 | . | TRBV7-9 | CASRSGGDTEAFF | TGTGCCAGCAGATCCGGGGGGGACACTGAAGCTTTCTTT
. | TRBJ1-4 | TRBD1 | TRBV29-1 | CSGMTGCNEKLFF | TGCAGCGGCATGACAGGGTGTAATGAAAAACTGTTTTTT
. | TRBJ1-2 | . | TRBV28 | CASSPRTAKIYYGYTF | TGTGCCAGCAGTCCGCGGACAGCCAAAATTTACTATGGCTACACCTTC
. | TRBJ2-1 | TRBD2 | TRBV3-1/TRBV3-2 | CATPAGELYNEQFF | TGTGCCACCCCAGCGGGGGAGCTTTACAATGAGCAGTTCTTC
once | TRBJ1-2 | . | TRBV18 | CASSPWAREGGYTF | TGTGCCAGCTCACCATGGGCCAGGGAAGGTGGCTACACCTTC
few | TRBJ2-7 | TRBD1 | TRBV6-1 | CASSDRDSSYEQYF | TGTGCCAGCAGTGACAGGGACAGCTCCTACGAGCAGTACTTC
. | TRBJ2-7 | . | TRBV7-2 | CASAPHSTYEQYF | TGTGCCAGCGCGCCCCACAGTACCTACGAGCAGTACTTC
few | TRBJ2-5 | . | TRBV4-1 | CASSQHRTAQETQYF | TGCGCCAGCAGCCAACACCGGACTGCACAAGAGACCCAGTACTTC
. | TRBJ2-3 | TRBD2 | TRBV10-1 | CASTPAGTHSGSGTDTQYF | TGCGCCAGCACACCTGCCGGAACGCACAGCGGGAGCGGAACAGATACGCAGTATTTT
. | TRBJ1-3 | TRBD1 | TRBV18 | CASSRDSGNTIYF | TGTGCCAGCTCACGGGACAGTGGAAACACCATATATTTT
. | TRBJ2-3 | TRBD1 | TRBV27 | CASSLSGTGVSLADTQYF | TGTGCCAGCAGTTTATCGGGGACAGGCGTCTCTCTGGCAGATACGCAGTATTTT
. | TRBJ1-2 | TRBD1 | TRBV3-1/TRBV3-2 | CASSQANPRQGGYGYTF | TGTGCCAGCAGCCAAGCTAACCCGAGACAGGGTGGCTATGGCTACACCTTC